These 21 T cell receptor beta chains were all obtained from the same sample, sequenced in a study of T cell repertoires in cytomegalovirus infection (dated by TCRdb to about 2019). Instrument on record: Illumina HiSeq 1500. TCRdb reprocessed the public reads (quality trimming at Q25 with fastp, clone calling with MiXCR) and kept in-frame beta chains. Each CDR3 protein gets just one entry, which takes the most common genes and DNA from the rows behind it. The table for this sample lists some 400,000 distinct CDR3 sequences; about a third of them were counted only once. The ten largest clones take up approximately 13% of the sample. The sequencing input was PBMCs. The receptor source for this set is a human donor in good health (CMV status not recorded). Some clones in this sample may be carry-over from other donors' samples.

Worth noting for this clonotype: The junction departs from the called germline gene at one end, perhaps through a read error. The chain links TRBV6-5 to TRBJ2-7; a weak D match, TRBD2 (5 bases). Germline V gives CDR1 MNHEY, CDR2 SVGAGI. The CDR3 has 15 residues. The chain's CDR3 is CDSIYGNFRSGDQYF. Written as DNA, the CDR3 is TGTGACAGCATTTACGGAAATTTCAGGTCCGGGGATCAGTACTTC.

A few counts support this clonotype. The chain combines TRBV7-2 with TRBJ2-1; the D is unclear. In germline, CDR1 is SGHTA, CDR2 FQGNSA. V was pared by 1 base and J by 5 bases, with 9 bases between. The CDR3 runs 14 residues. The CDR3 DNA reads TGTGCCAGCAGCTTAGGTGTGAGCAACAATGAGCAGTTCTTC. Its protein is CASSLGVSNNEQFF.

Many counts were recorded for this clonotype. This chain joins TRBV6-2 or TRBV6-3 and TRBJ1-1; 7 nucleotides line up with TRBD1. The CDR3 spans 17 residues. Germline loops: CDR1 MNHEY, CDR2 SVGEGT. Trimming cost V 6 bases and J 7 bases; bases outside gene matches: 20. The chain's CDR3 is CASSPWGTTGPRCEAFF. CDR3 nucleotide sequence: TGTGCCAGCAGCCCCTGGGGAACGACAGGGCCGAGATGTGAAGCTTTCTTT.

This sequence joins TRBV7-2 and TRBJ2-5; 11 positions match TRBD1. CDR1 SGHTA and CDR2 FQGNSA come from the germline V gene. The J segment lost 4 bases and the V segment lost 5 bases, leaving 9 bases of the junction unmatched. The length of the CDR3 is 16 residues. The CDR3 coding sequence is TGTGCCAGCAGCCTCTTGGACAGGGGGCCTATAGAGACCCAGTACTTC. As protein: CASSLLDRGPIETQYF.

The rearrangement joins TRBV11-2 to TRBJ1-6; 11 bases fit TRBD1. CDR1 and CDR2 from the germline V gene are SGHAT and FQNNGV. CDR3 size: 14 residues. Unmatched junction bases numbered 3, after V lost 5 bases and J lost 9 bases. In nucleotides, the CDR3 is TGTGCCAGCAGCCCGGACAGGGGGCGTTCACCCCTCCACTTT. It encodes CASSPDRGRSPLHF.

The gene calls are TRBV7-2 and TRBJ2-1, with TRBD1 matching 9 bases. Germline V gene sequence: CDR1 SGHTA, CDR2 FQGNSA. Trimming took 3 bases from V and 7 from J; bases not matched to a gene: 10. The CDR3 totals 16 residues. The CDR3 loop is CASSFYDRGTGNEQFF. In DNA, the CDR3 is TGTGCCAGCAGCTTTTACGACAGGGGGACCGGGAATGAGCAGTTCTTC.

The V call is TRBV19, the J call TRBJ2-7; D unclear. This CDR3 has 12 residues. The germline gives CDR1 LNHDA, CDR2 SQIVND (reference sequence). The V and J ends lost 6 bases and 3 bases respectively, with 9 bases between them. CDR3 protein: CASRGRYYEQYF. The CDR3 nucleotides read TGTGCCAGTAGAGGACGGTACTACGAGCAGTACTTC. Full variable domain (remainder filled in from reference TRBV19 and TRBJ2-7): DGGITQSPKYLFRKEGQNVTLSCEQNLNHDAMYWYRQDPGQGLRLIYYSQIVNDFQKGDIAEGYSVSREKKESFPLTVTSAQKNPTAFYLCASRGRYYEQYFGPGTRLTVT.

There are many counts of this clonotype. The chain joins TRBV7-9 to TRBJ1-1, with a possible D match to TRBD1 (6 bases). This CDR3 has 15 amino acids. CDR1 is SEHNR and CDR2 is FQNEAQ in the germline V gene (reference sequence). The ends were cut back, 3 bases at V and 1 base at J, with 12 bases in the middle. The CDR3 sequence is CASSLGAGANTEAFF. The CDR3 region has the DNA TGTGCCAGCAGCTTGGGAGCGGGGGCGAACACTGAAGCTTTCTTT.

This clonotype was detected many times. V is TRBV19 and J is TRBJ2-6, with D possibly TRBD2 on 6 matching bases. CDR1 is LNHDA and CDR2 is SQIVND in the germline V gene (reference sequence). CDR3 size: 18 residues. Trimming took 4 bases from V and 0 from J, leaving 16 bases between them. CDR3 coding DNA: TGTGCCAGTAGTACCACCGGGAGACAAAGCTCTGGGGCCAACGTCCTGACTTTC. Translating gives CASSTTGRQSSGANVLTF. Looking up the rest from reference TRBV19 and TRBJ2-6 gives the full variable domain: DGGITQSPKYLFRKEGQNVTLSCEQNLNHDAMYWYRQDPGQGLRLIYYSQIVNDFQKGDIAEGYSVSREKKESFPLTVTSAQKNPTAFYLCASSTTGRQSSGANVLTFGAGSRLTVL.

The rearrangement joins TRBV19 to TRBJ1-1; TRBD1 might be the D (5 bases). Germline CDR1 LNHDA, CDR2 SQIVND (reference sequence). The CDR3 extends over 14 amino acids. V was clipped by 5 bases and J by 7 bases, with 17 bases between them. The CDR3 DNA reads TGTGCCAGTAGTTTAAACCCGGGACGGTTTGAAGCTTTCTTT. It yields the protein CASSLNPGRFEAFF.

This clonotype occurred a few times. CDR3 DNA: TGTGCCAGCTCACCATTGGGCCCCTCGGGATGGGGCACAGATACGCAGTATTTT. Translating gives CASSPLGPSGWGTDTQYF. The chain carries TRBV18 and TRBJ2-3, with TRBD2 as a possible D gene (5 bases). The CDR3 sequence is 18 residues long. V was shortened by 2 bases and J by 1 base, with 19 bases between the two germline ends. The germline V gene has CDR1 KGHSH and CDR2 LQKENI.

CDR3: CASSIPTLREKLFF. Here the CDR3 DNA reads TGTGCCAGCAGCATTCCCACTCTAAGGGAAAAACTGTTTTTT. The V and J genes are TRBV5-6 and TRBJ1-4; D uncertain. Germline V lookup: CDR1 SGHDT, CDR2 YYEEEE. V was clipped by 4 bases and J by 8 bases, with 15 bases between them. The CDR3 contains 14 residues.

This chain connects TRBV19 to TRBJ2-7; the D gene is possibly TRBD1 (5 bases). The CDR3 extends over 14 amino acids. Germline-derived CDR1 and CDR2 are LNHDA and SQIVND (reference sequence). Trimming took 3 bases from V and 1 from J, leaving 10 bases between them. The CDR3 here is CASSIRQGSYEQYF. In nucleotides, the CDR3 is TGTGCCAGTAGTATTAGGCAGGGTTCCTACGAGCAGTACTTC.

In regard to this clonotype: A much larger clonotype is one base distant, so this may be a read error. No DNA is shown, since the ends of the CDR3 on it are uncertain; the CDR3 is the one TCRdb lists. This chain joins TRBV12-3 or TRBV12-4 and TRBJ2-6; the table's D gene call, TRBD1, was not cross checked with the DNA. The CDR3 totals 17 residues, both ends included. The CDR3 sequence: CATREDKVGSGANVLNF.

This rearrangement joins TRBV28 to TRBJ1-4; maybe TRBD1 (6 bases). In germline, CDR1 is MDHEN, CDR2 SYDVKM. The CDR3 has 14 amino acids. Trimming removed 7 bases from V and 4 bases from J, with 13 bases in between. The CDR3 reads CASTSGALNEKLFF. Written as DNA, the CDR3 is TGTGCCAGCACCTCAGGGGCTCTTAATGAAAAACTGTTTTTT. Using reference TRBV28 and TRBJ1-4 for the parts outside the CDR3, the full variable domain is DVKVTQSSRYLVKRTGEKVFLECVQDMDHENMFWYRQDPGLGLRLIYFSYDVKMKEKGDIPEGYSVSREKKERFSLILESASTNQTSMYLCASTSGALNEKLFFGSGTQLSVL.

About this clonotype: A much larger clone sits a single nucleotide away, making a read error possible. This sequence joins TRBV7-2 and TRBJ2-7, with D possibly being TRBD1 (6 bases). The ends were cut back, 4 bases at V and 6 bases at J, with 10 bases in the middle. Germline CDR1 reads SGHTA; CDR2 reads FQGNSA. This CDR3 has 12 amino acids. CDR3 coding DNA: TGTGCCAGCAGCTCCACAGGGTTCGAGCAGTACTTC. Its protein is CASSSTGFEQYF.

The sample holds a few counts of this clonotype. The chain employs TRBV4-1 and TRBJ2-1, with 13 nucleotides matching TRBD2. There are 16 residues in the CDR3. V lost 2 bases and J lost 12; bases outside the gene matches: 10. CDR1 is MGHRA and CDR2 is YSYEKL in the germline V gene. The CDR3 DNA sequence: TGCGCCAGCAGCCAAACTAGCGGGGGGGACGCAGGACGGCAGTTCTTC. This gives the protein CASSQTSGGDAGRQFF.

The rearrangement links TRBV10-2 to TRBJ2-3; TRBD1 matches at 8 bases. The CDR3 spans 14 residues. J was trimmed by 1 base and V by 6 bases; bases with no gene match: 3. In germline, CDR1 is WSHSY, CDR2 SAAADI. CDR3 bases: TGCGCCAGCAGGGACAGGGATGGCACAGATACGCAGTATTTT. Translation: CASRDRDGTDTQYF.

This clonotype was counted ten times or more. The CDR3 loop is CASSPIAGSANTGELFF. CDR3 in DNA: TGTGCCAGCAGCCCAATAGCGGGGAGCGCGAACACCGGGGAGCTGTTTTTT. V usage is TRBV7-2 and J usage is TRBJ2-2; 8 bases line up with TRBD2. The CDR3 has 17 residues. V was clipped by 5 bases and J by 0 bases; unmatched bases: 8. CDR1 and CDR2 from the germline V gene are SGHTA and FQGNSA.

This clonotype was counted a few times. J is TRBJ2-7 and V is TRBV28, with 9 nucleotides matching TRBD1. Looked up from germline, CDR1 is MDHEN and CDR2 is SYDVKM. The CDR3 length is 15 residues. J was trimmed by 3 bases and V by 6 bases; bases with no gene match: 9. CDR3 in amino acids: CASRPGTGYLYEQYF. In DNA form, the CDR3 reads TGTGCCAGCAGGCCCGGGACAGGGTACCTCTACGAGCAGTACTTC.

This clonotype was detected only once. The chain recombines TRBV5-6 with TRBJ1-2; D is ambiguous. From germline, CDR1 is SGHDT and CDR2 YYEEEE. The CDR3 loop spans 14 amino acids. Trimming shortened V by 7 bases and J by 3 bases, and 16 bases separated the two germline ends. The CDR3 is CASRRRRGHYGYTF. Written as DNA, the CDR3 is TGTGCCAGCCGCCGTAGACGCGGCCACTATGGCTACACCTTC.